This entry is about one T cell receptor (beta chain). Sequencing used immunoSEQ multiplex PCR; TCRdb keeps in-frame clones, though not all of them. The data hold about 360,000 clones, with 88% observed a single time. This specimen comes from a study of blood T cell repertoires in COVID-19. About the study: Both acute and convalescent COVID-19 samples were obtained from the United States, Italy and Spain. Sample material is recorded as cDNA or gDNA derived from T cells, B-cell-depleted T cells, or PBMCs.

This CDR3 has 13 amino acids. The V and J ends lost 5 bases and 8 bases, in that order; junction bases with no gene match: 7. The V gene's germline CDR1 is MNHEY and CDR2 SMNVEV (reference sequence). Individuals aged about 18 to 100 years were recruited from fewer than 25 US areas. Participants were placed into cohorts based on the clinical history they reported. The source material was PBMCs or T cells enriched from blood (not recorded which). The sequence came from a woman aged 40 to 50 with acute COVID-19. The gene calls are TRBV27 and TRBJ1-2; TRBD1 aligns across 8 bases. Here the CDR3 reads CASSRGQGLGYTF. The DNA of the CDR3 is TGTGCCAGCAGTCGTGGACAGGGCTTGGGCTACACCTTC.